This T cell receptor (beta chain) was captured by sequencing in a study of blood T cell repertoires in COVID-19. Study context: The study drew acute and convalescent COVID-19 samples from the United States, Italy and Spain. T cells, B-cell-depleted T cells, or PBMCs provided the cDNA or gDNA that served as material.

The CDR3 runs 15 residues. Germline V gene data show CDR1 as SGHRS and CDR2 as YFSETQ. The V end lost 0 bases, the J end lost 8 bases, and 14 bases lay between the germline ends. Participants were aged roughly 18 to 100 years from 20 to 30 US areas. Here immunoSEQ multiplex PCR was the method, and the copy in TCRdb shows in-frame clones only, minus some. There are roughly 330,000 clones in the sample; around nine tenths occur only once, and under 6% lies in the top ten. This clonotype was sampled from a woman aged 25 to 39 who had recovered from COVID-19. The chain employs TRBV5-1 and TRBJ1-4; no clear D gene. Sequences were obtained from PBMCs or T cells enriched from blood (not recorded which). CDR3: CASSLGGETREKLFF. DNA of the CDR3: TGCGCCAGCAGCTTGGGTGGTGAGACCAGGGAAAAACTGTTTTTT.